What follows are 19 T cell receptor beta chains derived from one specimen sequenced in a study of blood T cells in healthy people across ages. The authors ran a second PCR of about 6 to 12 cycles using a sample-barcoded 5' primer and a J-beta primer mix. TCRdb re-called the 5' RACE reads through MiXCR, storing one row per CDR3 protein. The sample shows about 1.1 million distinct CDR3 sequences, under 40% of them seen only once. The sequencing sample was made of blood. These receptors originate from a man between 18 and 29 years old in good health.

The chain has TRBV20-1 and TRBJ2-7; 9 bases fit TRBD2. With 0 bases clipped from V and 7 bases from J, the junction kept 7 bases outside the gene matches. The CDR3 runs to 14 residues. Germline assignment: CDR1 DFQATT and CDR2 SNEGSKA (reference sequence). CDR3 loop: CSARDQAGGREQYF. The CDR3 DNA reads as TGCAGTGCTAGAGATCAAGCGGGGGGAAGAGAGCAGTACTTC.

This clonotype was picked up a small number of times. This CDR3 reads CASSPLWGYNSPLHF. CDR3 DNA: TGTGCCAGCAGTCCGCTATGGGGGTACAATTCACCCCTCCACTTT. This chain connects TRBV27 to TRBJ1-6; possible D gene TRBD1, 5 bases. The CDR3 length is 15 residues. Germline lookup yields CDR1 MNHEY and CDR2 SMNVEV (reference sequence). With 5 bases removed from V and 7 bases from J, the gap between germline ends came to 15 bases.

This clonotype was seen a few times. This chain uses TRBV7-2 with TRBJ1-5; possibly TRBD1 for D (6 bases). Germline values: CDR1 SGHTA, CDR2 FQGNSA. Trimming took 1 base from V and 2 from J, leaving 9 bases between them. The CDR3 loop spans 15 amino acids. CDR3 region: CASSLDRVGNQPQHF. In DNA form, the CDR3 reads TGTGCCAGCAGCTTAGACAGGGTTGGCAATCAGCCCCAGCATTTT.

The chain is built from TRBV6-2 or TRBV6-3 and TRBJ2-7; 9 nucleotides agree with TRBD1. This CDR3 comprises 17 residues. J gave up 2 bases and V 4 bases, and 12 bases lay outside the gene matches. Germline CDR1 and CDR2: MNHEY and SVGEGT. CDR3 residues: CASSSRKTGGPPYEQYF. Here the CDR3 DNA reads TGTGCCAGCAGTTCCCGAAAGACAGGGGGACCTCCCTACGAGCAGTACTTC.

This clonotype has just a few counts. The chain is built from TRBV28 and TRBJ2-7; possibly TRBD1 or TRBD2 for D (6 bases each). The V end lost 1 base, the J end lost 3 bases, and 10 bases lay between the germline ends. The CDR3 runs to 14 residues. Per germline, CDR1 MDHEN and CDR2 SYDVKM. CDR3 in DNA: TGTGCCAGCAGTTTATTCGGGGGCATCTACGAGCAGTACTTC. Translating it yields CASSLFGGIYEQYF.

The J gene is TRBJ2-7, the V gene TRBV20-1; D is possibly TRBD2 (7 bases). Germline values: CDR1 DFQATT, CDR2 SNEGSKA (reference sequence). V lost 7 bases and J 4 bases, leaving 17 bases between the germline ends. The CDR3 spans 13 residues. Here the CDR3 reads CSGGRGERYEQYF. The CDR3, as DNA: TGCAGTGGGGGGAGGGGGGAAAGATACGAGCAGTACTTC.

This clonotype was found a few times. The CDR3 DNA reads as TGCAGCGTTGCAGGGGGCATCGACAATGAGCAGTTCTTC. Translating it yields CSVAGGIDNEQFF. The J gene is TRBJ2-1, the V gene TRBV29-1; 8 nucleotides match TRBD1. Germline trimming cut 4 bases from V and 5 bases from J; bases unmatched to any gene: 4. The CDR3 has 13 amino acids. Germline V gene lookup returns CDR1 SQVTM and CDR2 ANQGSEA.

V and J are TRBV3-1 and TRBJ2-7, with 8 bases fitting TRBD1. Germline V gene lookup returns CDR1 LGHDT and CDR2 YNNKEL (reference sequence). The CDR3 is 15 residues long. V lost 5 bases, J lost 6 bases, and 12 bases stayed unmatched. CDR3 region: CASSFVFGQGGEQYF. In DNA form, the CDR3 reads TGTGCCAGCAGCTTCGTATTCGGACAGGGCGGCGAGCAGTACTTC.

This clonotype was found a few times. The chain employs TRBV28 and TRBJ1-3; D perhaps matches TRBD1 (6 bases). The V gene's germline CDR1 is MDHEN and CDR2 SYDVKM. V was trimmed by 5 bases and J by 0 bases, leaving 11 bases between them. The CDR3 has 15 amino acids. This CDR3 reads CASSPGASSGNTIYF. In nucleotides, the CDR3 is TGTGCCAGCAGTCCAGGGGCCTCCTCTGGAAACACCATATATTTT.

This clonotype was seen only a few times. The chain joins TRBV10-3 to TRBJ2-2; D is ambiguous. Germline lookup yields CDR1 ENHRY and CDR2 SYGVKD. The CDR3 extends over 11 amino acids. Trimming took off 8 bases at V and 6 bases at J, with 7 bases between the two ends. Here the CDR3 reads CAIGDPGELFF. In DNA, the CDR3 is TGTGCCATCGGCGACCCCGGGGAGCTGTTTTTT.

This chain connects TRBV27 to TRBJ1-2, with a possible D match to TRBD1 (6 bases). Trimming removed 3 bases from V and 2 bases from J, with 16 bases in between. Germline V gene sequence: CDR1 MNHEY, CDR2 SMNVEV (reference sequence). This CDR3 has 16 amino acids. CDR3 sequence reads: CASSFRRGGGNYGYTF. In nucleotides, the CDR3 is TGTGCCAGCAGTTTTCGGAGAGGGGGGGGCAACTATGGCTACACCTTC.

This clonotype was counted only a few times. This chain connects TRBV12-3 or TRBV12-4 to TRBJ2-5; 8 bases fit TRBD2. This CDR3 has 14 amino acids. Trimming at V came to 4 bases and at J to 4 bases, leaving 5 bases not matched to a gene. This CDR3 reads CASSSKRELETQYF. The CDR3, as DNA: TGTGCCAGCAGTTCTAAGCGGGAGTTAGAGACCCAGTACTTC.

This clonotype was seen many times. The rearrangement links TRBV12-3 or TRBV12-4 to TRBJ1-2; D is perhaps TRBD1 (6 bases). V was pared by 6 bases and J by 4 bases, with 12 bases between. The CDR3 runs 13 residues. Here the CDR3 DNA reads TGTGCCAGCAGCCTAAGGGGGGGCTATGGCTACACCTTC. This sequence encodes CASSLRGGYGYTF.

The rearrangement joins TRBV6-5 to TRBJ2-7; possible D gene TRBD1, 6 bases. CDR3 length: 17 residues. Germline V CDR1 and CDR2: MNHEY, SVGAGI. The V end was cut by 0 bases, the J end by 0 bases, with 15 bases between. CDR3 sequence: CASSYSNGQSYSYEQYF. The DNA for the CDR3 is TGTGCCAGCAGTTACTCGAACGGACAGAGCTACTCCTACGAGCAGTACTTC.

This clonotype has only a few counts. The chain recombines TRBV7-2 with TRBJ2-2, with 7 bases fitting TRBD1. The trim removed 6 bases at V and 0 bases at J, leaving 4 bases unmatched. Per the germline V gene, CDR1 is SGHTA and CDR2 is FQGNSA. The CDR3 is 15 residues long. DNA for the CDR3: TGTGCCAGCAGTGGGGGACAGTCGAACACCGGGGAGCTGTTTTTT. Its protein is CASSGGQSNTGELFF.

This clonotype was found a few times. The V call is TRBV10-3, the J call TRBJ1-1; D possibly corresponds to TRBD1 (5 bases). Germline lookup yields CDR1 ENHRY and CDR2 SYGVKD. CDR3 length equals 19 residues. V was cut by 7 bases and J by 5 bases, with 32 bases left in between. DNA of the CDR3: TGTGCCATCAAGGTGGGGAACCCTAACCGGGGCCTTTGGGGAACTGAAGCTTTCTTT. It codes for CAIKVGNPNRGLWGTEAFF.

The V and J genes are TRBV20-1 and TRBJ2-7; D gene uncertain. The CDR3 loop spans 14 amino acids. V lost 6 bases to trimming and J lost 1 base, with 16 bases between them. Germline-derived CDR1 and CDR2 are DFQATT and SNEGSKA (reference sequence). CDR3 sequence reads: CSAKRAASSYEQYF. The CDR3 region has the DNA TGCAGTGCAAAAAGGGCAGCTTCGTCCTACGAGCAGTACTTC.

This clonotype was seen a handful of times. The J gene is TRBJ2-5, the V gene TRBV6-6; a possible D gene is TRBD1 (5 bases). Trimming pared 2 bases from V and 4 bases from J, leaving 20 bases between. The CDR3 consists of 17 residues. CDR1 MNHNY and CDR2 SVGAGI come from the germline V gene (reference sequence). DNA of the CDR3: TGTGCCAGCAGTTACGGCGTGCAGGGATTTTTTGTAGAGACCCAGTACTTC. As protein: CASSYGVQGFFVETQYF.

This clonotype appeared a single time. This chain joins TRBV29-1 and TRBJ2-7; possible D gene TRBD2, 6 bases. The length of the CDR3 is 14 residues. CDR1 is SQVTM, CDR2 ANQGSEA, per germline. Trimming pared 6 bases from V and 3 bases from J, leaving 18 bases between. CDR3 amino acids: CSVSRDCMDYEQYF. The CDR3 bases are TGCAGCGTCAGCCGGGACTGTATGGACTACGAGCAGTACTTC.